The 3 T cell receptor beta chains below were found in one sample sequenced in a study of T cells in Graves' hyperthyroidism and ophthalmopathy. TCR beta CDR3 region amplification was performed from RNA transcripts. Initially, a first-round RT-PCR of the TCR CDR3 employed the HTBI primer set. MiXCR, run by TCRdb on the multiplex PCR reads, gives a single entry per CDR3 protein. The sample consists of hundreds of thousands of distinct CDR3 sequences, about 15% of them appearing once. The sequenced sample consisted of blood. The receptors were gathered from a woman aged 40 to 49 with Graves' ophthalmopathy.

To note about this clonotype: One base away lies a much larger clone, so this may be a sequencing read error. J is TRBJ2-7 and V is TRBV27, with 9 nucleotides matching TRBD2. Per germline, CDR1 MNHEY and CDR2 SMNVEV (reference sequence). J gave up 2 bases and V 5 bases, and 13 bases lay outside the gene matches. CDR3 length equals 17 residues. This CDR3 is CASSLRHLAGLTYEQYF. CDR3 bases: TGTGCCAGCAGTCTACGGCATCTAGCGGGGCTAACCTACGAGCAGTACTTC.

The gene calls are TRBV7-2 and TRBJ1-1; no definite D call. Trimming removed 9 bases at V and 3 bases at J, with 20 bases between. Germline CDR1 and CDR2: SGHTA and FQGNSA. This CDR3 comprises 15 residues. The CDR3 coding sequence is TGTGCCAGTAGTCCTGGCTCGGGTGGACACACTGAAGCTTTCTTT. Amino acid sequence: CASSPGSGGHTEAFF.

The chain is built from TRBV6-1 and TRBJ2-2; TRBD2 agrees at 11 bases. CDR3 size: 14 residues. Trimming at V came to 6 bases and at J to 8 bases, leaving 5 bases not matched to a gene. Looked up from germline, CDR1 is MNHNS and CDR2 is SASEGT. DNA of the CDR3: TGTGCCAGCAGCCGAACTAGCGGGAGTGGGGAGCTGTTTTTT. Its protein product is CASSRTSGSGELFF.